This TCR beta chain emerged from a study of molecular identifiers for immune sequencing clone quantification (dated by TCRdb to the late 2010s). General notes on the study: For a replicate experiment, RNA from around 20,000 or 99,000 naive CD8 T cells was divided into five aliquots, of which four were sequenced. CD8 T cells were used in a methods study to benchmark molecular-identifier clustering-based TCR repertoire sequencing (MIDCIRS) and TCR RNA copy counting.

Naive CD8 T cell libraries were made from approximately 20,000 to 1,000,000 sorted cells using 10%, 30% or 50% of purified RNA. Naive CD8 T cells were FACS-sorted as CD8+CD4-CCR7+CD45RA+ on a BD FACSAria II into RLT Plus buffer. To test detection sensitivity, Jurkat RNA equivalent to roughly nine TCR copies was spiked into samples of about 19,000-1,100,000 naive CD8 T cells. Enrichment of CD8 T cells was done with RosetteSep CD8+ T Cell Enrichment Cocktail plus Ficoll-Paque, and ACK red cell lysis came afterward. Here V drops 4 bases and J drops 1 base, and the junction holds 3 bases not matched to any gene. The CDR3 contains 14 residues, cysteine and phenylalanine counted. The sequence is cut down to CDR3 DNA, 42 bases in frame from base 1. Sequences DFQATT (CDR1) and SNEGSKA (CDR2) are obtained from the germline V gene (reference sequence). The library was built by means of PCR. The data were produced on a NextSeq 500. Bulk TCR libraries were generated as previously described, with the TCR primers listed in Table S5 used. The Qiagen AllPrep DNA/RNA kit was used to purify total RNA. Reads from multiple sequencing runs of the same library were pooled before analysis. On the study's bioinformatics: Only reads with exact TCR constant sequence were kept, trimmed to 150 nt, and grouped by their 12-nt molecular barcodes. Reads in each barcode group were sub-clustered using a 15% Levenshtein threshold, and a quality-weighted consensus sequence was built for each RNA molecule. Non-functional sequences were removed, as were lower-count sequences one edit away from another. Based on fitting two negative binomial distributions, any barcode sub-cluster with under 20% of the maximum read count was discarded. TCRdb trimmed the raw reads at Q25, called clones with MiXCR and kept productive beta chains. Rows merge per CDR3 protein into single entries with the most common DNA and genes. In this record, the V and J calls reflect TCRdb's handling and not the investigators' own analysis. For this sample there are approximately 630,000 distinct CDR3 sequences; approximately 24% appear just once. The leading ten clones occupy 0.75% to 0.8% of the sample.

Overall study outcomes, separate from this receptor: When barcode sub-clustering was left out, chimeric consensus sequences inflated TCR diversity, with chimeras reaching as high as 47%. The naive libraries included spiked-in Jurkat TCR RNA (10 copies' worth), and this RNA is not part of the donor repertoire. Spiked-in Jurkat TCR RNA equivalent to a single cell was reported to be detectable even among approximately 1 million naive CD8 T cells. The sizes of highly expanded clones could end up underestimated when identical TCR molecules share a barcode. Modeling gave 3 to 3.5 recovered TCR RNA copies per cell versus approximately 9 by digital PCR, implying about 30% capture efficiency. In CMV-specific effector cells, clones with more than 20 RNA copies accounted for over 97% of molecules, whereas in naive cells such clones accounted for under 1%.

Comments on this clonotype: The clone's antigen remains unknown. Base qualities are not at hand, and no much larger clone is one base apart.

Sequencing was done on a sample of naive CD8+ T cells from blood, with Jurkat cell RNA spiked in. The sample's cell subset or site, from its label and the paper: FACS-sorted CD8+CD4-CCR7+CD45RA+ naive T cells. The chain links TRBV20-1 with TRBJ2-7, with 11 middle bases fitting TRBD2. This TCR derives from a human donor in good health. Some libraries in this study had Jurkat cell RNA spiked in. The bases read TGCAGTGCTAAAACTAGCGGGAGTTCCTACGAGCAGTACTTC. The resulting protein is CSAKTSGSSYEQYF.